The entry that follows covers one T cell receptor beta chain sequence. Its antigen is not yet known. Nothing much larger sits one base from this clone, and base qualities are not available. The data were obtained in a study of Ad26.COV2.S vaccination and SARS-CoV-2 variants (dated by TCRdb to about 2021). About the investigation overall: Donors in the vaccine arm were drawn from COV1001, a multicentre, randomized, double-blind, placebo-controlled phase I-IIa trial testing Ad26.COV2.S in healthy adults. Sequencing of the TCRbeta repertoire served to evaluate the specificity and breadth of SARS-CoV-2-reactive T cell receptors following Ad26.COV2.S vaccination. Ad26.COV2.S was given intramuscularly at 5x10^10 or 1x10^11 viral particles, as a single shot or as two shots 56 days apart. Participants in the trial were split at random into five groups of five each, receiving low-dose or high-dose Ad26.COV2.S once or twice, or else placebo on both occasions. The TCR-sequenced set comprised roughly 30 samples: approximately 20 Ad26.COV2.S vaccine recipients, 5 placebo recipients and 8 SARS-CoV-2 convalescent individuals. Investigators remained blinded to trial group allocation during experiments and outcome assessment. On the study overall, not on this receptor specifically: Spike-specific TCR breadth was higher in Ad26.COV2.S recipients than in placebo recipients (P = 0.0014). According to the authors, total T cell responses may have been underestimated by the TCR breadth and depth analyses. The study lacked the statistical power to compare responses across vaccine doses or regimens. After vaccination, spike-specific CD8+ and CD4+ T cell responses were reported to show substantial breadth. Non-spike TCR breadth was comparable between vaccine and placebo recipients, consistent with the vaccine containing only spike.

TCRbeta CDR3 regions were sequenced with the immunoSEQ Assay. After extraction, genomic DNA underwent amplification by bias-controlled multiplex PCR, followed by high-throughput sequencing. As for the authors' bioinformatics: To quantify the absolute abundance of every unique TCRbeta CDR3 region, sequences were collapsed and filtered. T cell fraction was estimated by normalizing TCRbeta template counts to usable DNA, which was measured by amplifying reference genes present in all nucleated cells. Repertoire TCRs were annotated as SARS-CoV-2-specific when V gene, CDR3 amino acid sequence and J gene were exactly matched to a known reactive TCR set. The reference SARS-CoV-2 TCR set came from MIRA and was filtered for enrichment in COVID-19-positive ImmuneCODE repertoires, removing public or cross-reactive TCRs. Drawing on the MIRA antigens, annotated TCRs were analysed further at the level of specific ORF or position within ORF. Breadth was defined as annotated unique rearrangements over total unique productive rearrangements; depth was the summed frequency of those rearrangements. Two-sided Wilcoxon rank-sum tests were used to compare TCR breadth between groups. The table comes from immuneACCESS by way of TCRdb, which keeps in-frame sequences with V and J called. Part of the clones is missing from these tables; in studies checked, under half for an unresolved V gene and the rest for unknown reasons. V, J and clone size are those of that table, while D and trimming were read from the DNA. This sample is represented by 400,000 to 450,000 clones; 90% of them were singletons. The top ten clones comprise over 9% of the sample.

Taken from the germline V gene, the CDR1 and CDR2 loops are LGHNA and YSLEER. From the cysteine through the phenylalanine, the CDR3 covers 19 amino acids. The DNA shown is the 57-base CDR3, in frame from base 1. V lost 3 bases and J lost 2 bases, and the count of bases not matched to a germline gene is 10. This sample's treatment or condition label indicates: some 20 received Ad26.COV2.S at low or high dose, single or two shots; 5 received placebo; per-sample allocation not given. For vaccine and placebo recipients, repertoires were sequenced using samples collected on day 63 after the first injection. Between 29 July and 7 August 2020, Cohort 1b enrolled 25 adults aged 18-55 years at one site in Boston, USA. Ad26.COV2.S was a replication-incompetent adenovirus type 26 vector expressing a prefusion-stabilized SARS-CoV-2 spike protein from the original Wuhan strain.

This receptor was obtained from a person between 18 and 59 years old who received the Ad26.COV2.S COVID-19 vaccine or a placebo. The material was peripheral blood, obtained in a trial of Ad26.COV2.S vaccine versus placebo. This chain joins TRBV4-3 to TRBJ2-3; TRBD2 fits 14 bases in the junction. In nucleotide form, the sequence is TGCGCCAGCAGCCACGGGACTAGCGGGAGTTTGGGGATCACAGATACGCAGTATTTT. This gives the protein CASSHGTSGSLGITDTQYF.